This T cell receptor beta chain was captured by sequencing in a study of Graves' ophthalmopathy and Graves' hyperthyroidism. Study observations and caveats: Between ophthalmopathy and stable hyperthyroidism, a 13-signature model drew a separation with about 85% sensitivity and 81.08% specificity. Appearing in blood as well were most expanded thyroid clonotypes above 0.001 frequency.

A duration under 3 months, NOSPECS ≥4, CAS ≥3 and moderate-to-severe activity characterized the donors with ophthalmopathy. A word on this clonotype: What it binds is not known.

Amplifying from RNA transcripts, the study obtained TCR beta CDR3 regions. Following a first-round RT-PCR that used HTBI primers, a second-round multiplex PCR was carried out. MiXCR, run by TCRdb on the multiplex PCR reads, gives a single entry per CDR3 protein. The sample lists some 750,000 distinct CDR3 sequences; roughly 41% were seen once. Material for sequencing was peripheral blood. This TCR derives from an adult man with Graves' ophthalmopathy.

In DNA form, the CDR3 reads TGTGCCAGCAGTTTGACAGGGAAGGGCTACACCTTC. It translates to CASSLTGKGYTF. This sequence joins TRBV28 and TRBJ1-2, with 7 bases lining up with TRBD1. This CDR3 contains 12 residues. CDR1 is MDHEN, CDR2 SYDVKM, per germline. The ends lost 3 bases at V and 8 bases at J; junction bases unmatched: 3.